In its sample, the clone carrying this TCR beta chain was seen many times. Antigen: not known. This entry belongs to a study of early T cells in non-severe SARS-CoV-2 infection. The overall study: Investigators sequenced bulk RNA drawn from unsorted whole blood, and chains remained unpaired.

The CDR3 loop spans 15 amino acids. Trimming left V 4 bases short and J 8 bases short, with 18 bases between. In germline, CDR1 is KGHSH, CDR2 LQKENI. Study-level points and caveats: Database matching using VDJdb favored anti-spike CD8 responses, with private and CD4 specificities left missing.

TCRdb ran MiXCR on the 5' RACE reads and lists one entry per CDR3 protein. The data show around 28,000 distinct CDR3 sequences, around 6% seen once. The sample taken for sequencing was whole blood. The chain combines TRBV18 with TRBJ2-1, with a weak D call TRBD1 (7 bases). The receptor was isolated from an adult who was a healthcare worker with PCR-confirmed SARS-CoV-2 infection or an uninfected control (not recorded which). CDR3 amino acids: CASSLPRRGPYEQFF. The CDR3 DNA follows: TGTGCCAGCTCACTTCCTCGGAGGGGGCCTTATGAGCAGTTCTTC.